What follows are 23 T cell receptor beta chains derived from one specimen sequenced in a study of beta chain features in type 1 diabetes (dated by TCRdb to 2016 to 2019). The library was obtained by the immunoSEQ multiplex PCR assay. All of the isolated RNA was reverse transcribed with the High Capacity cDNA Reverse Transcription Kit, so expressed TCRB transcripts were sequenced. This is the immuneACCESS table as TCRdb keeps it, with only in-frame sequences that have V and J called. A part of the clones is gone; compared with another copy, unresolved V genes explain less than half, and the rest is unexplained. This sample gives under 6,500 clones in total; roughly three quarters of them show up just once. The top ten hold 2.1% of the sample. Sequencing input: Tregs from blood. The label giving this sample's cell subset or site can be read as: regulatory CD4+ T cells. These receptors were obtained from a man between 18 and 35 years old in good health.

V and J are TRBV10-3 and TRBJ1-3; the D gene is possibly TRBD1 (5 bases). Trimming removed 3 bases at V and 1 base at J, with 13 bases between. In germline, CDR1 is ENHRY, CDR2 SYGVKD. The CDR3 extends over 16 amino acids. The chain's CDR3 is CAISDVRVKSGNTIYF. CDR3 bases: TGTGCCATCAGTGATGTCAGGGTTAAGTCTGGAAACACCATATATTTT.

The V and J genes are TRBV7-2 and TRBJ2-1, with 12 bases matching TRBD2. The CDR3 totals 18 residues. CDR1 is SGHTA, CDR2 FQGNSA, per germline. With V trimmed by 4 bases and J by 0 bases, 7 bases remained unmatched. The CDR3 bases are TGTGCCAGCAGCTCGACGGGACTAGCGGGCTTCTCCTACAATGAGCAGTTCTTC. This gives the protein CASSSTGLAGFSYNEQFF.

This clone was picked up one time. The CDR3 is CATSRYGGAGTGELFF. The CDR3 nucleotides are TGTGCCACCAGCAGATACGGGGGGGCCGGTACCGGGGAGCTGTTTTTT. The chain links TRBV15 to TRBJ2-2; 8 bases line up with TRBD2. The V gene's germline CDR1 is LNHNV and CDR2 YYDKDF (reference sequence). This CDR3 is built from 16 residues. The V gene end was trimmed by 2 bases and the J gene end by 5 bases; junction bases not matched to a gene: 7.

V is TRBV4-3 and J is TRBJ2-3; 8 bases agree with TRBD1. CDR1 is LGHNA and CDR2 is YSLEER in the germline V gene. CDR3 length: 16 amino acids. The J segment lost 2 bases and the V segment lost 8 bases, leaving 12 bases of the junction unmatched. This chain's CDR3 is CASSHAGTGPTDTQYF. The CDR3 DNA reads TGCGCCAGCTCTCACGCGGGGACAGGCCCCACAGATACGCAGTATTTT.

This clone was seen a handful of times. The chain couples TRBV2 to TRBJ1-2, with unresolved D. Germline-derived CDR1 and CDR2 are SNHLY and FYNNEI. The V gene lost 2 bases and the J gene lost 8 bases, with 12 bases spanning the gap. The CDR3 contains 13 residues. CDR3 in DNA: TGTGCCAGCAGTGAAACTCCGGTGGAGGGCTACACCTTC. It specifies CASSETPVEGYTF.

This sequence joins TRBV20-1 and TRBJ2-7, with a possible D match to TRBD2 (6 bases). The CDR3 has 10 residues. The germline V and J ends were trimmed by 6 bases and 11 bases, with 14 bases remaining between them. CDR1 is DFQATT and CDR2 is SNEGSKA in the germline V gene (reference sequence). In DNA form, the CDR3 reads TGCAGTGCCCGAAGCGGGTTTGAGTACTTC. Translating gives CSARSGFEYF.

This chain uses TRBV7-2 with TRBJ1-2; D may be TRBD1 (5 bases). This CDR3 region has 14 residues. Germline V gives CDR1 SGHTA, CDR2 FQGNSA. The ends were cut back, 5 bases at V and 0 bases at J, with 10 bases in the middle. CDR3 nucleotides: TGTGCCAGCAGCAGGGCGGGACCTAACTATGGCTACACCTTC. This translates into CASSRAGPNYGYTF.

DNA of the CDR3: TGTGCCAGCAGTGCACAGGGAACTAATGAAAAACTGTTTTTT. It is translated as CASSAQGTNEKLFF. The chain joins TRBV2 to TRBJ1-4; TRBD1 is a possible D gene (6 bases). Trimming shortened V by 4 bases and J by 1 base, and 7 bases separated the two germline ends. CDR3 length: 14 amino acids. Germline V lookup: CDR1 SNHLY, CDR2 FYNNEI.

V usage is TRBV27 and J usage is TRBJ2-5; TRBD2 aligns across 8 bases. The DNA end is a closer match to TRBJ2-7, so the J assignment may be wrong. The CDR3 runs 15 residues. Germline values: CDR1 MNHEY, CDR2 SMNVEV (reference sequence). CDR3 DNA: TGTGCCAGCAGTTTAAGGCGGCGGGGGGACTACGAGCAGTACTTC. Translating it yields CASSLRRRGDYEQYF.

This chain links TRBV30 with TRBJ1-2, with TRBD1 identical over 8 bases. Trimming cost V 1 base and J 5 bases; bases outside gene matches: 3. The germline gives CDR1 GTSNPN, CDR2 SVGIG (reference sequence). The CDR3 extends over 13 amino acids. DNA for the CDR3: TGTGCCTGGAGTGCGGACAGGGAGTATGGCTACACCTTC. It is translated as CAWSADREYGYTF.

This chain joins TRBV7-2 and TRBJ2-7, with TRBD2 identical over 10 bases. This CDR3 region has 15 residues. V dropped 4 bases and J dropped 3; count of bases not matched to a gene: 6. The germline V gene encodes CDR1 SGHTA and CDR2 FQGNSA. CDR3 sequence reads: CASSSSSGGSYEQYF. CDR3 in DNA: TGTGCCAGCAGCTCATCTAGCGGGGGAAGCTACGAGCAGTACTTC.

This clone showed up just a few times. The rearrangement links TRBV7-2 to TRBJ2-7, with TRBD2 as a possible D gene (5 bases). The CDR3 is 14 amino acids. Trimming took 5 bases from V and 1 from J, leaving 12 bases between them. Germline CDR1 SGHTA, CDR2 FQGNSA. The CDR3 sequence: CASSISSGSYEQYF. In DNA form, the CDR3 reads TGTGCCAGCAGCATTAGTTCGGGGTCCTACGAGCAGTACTTC.

This chain connects TRBV5-1 to TRBJ2-3; 9 bases match TRBD1. Losses at the gene ends were 2 bases for V and 5 bases for J; bases not matched to a gene: 3. The CDR3 runs to 14 residues. Per germline, CDR1 SGHRS and CDR2 YFSETQ. CDR3 DNA: TGCGCCAGCAGCTTACAGGGGGCTGGAGATACGCAGTATTTT. Translation: CASSLQGAGDTQYF.

This clone was detected only once. This chain connects TRBV13 to TRBJ1-4; D is unresolved. Germline V CDR1 and CDR2: PRHDT, FYEKMQ (reference sequence). Between the trimmed V and J ends, which lost 5 bases and 0 bases, there was a span of 4 bases. CDR3 length: 13 residues. CDR3: CASSPSTNEKLFF. In nucleotides, the CDR3 is TGTGCCAGCAGCCCATCAACTAATGAAAAACTGTTTTTT.

The chain couples TRBV18 to TRBJ2-6; no firm D call. This CDR3 is built from 17 residues. The V gene's germline CDR1 is KGHSH and CDR2 LQKENI. V lost 8 bases to trimming and J lost 1 base, with 18 bases between them. DNA of the CDR3: TGTGCCAGCACCCGGGTCCAGCTCCCATCTGGGGCCAACGTCCTGACTTTC. Protein: CASTRVQLPSGANVLTF.

The CDR3 protein is CASSLARTTHNEQFF. The DNA of the CDR3 is TGTGCCAGCAGCTTAGCCAGGACTACACACAATGAGCAGTTCTTC. This chain connects TRBV7-2 to TRBJ2-1, with D possibly being TRBD2 (6 bases). This CDR3 comprises 15 residues. Trimming removed 0 bases at V and 5 bases at J, with 11 bases between. CDR1 and CDR2 (germline): SGHTA, FQGNSA.

The chain uses TRBV18 and TRBJ2-1; 7 nucleotides align to TRBD2. CDR1 is KGHSH and CDR2 is LQKENI in the germline V gene. The CDR3 spans 15 residues. V was pared by 2 bases and J by 2 bases, with 3 bases of the junction left unmatched. Here the CDR3 DNA reads TGTGCCAGCTCACCAGGGAGGGGACCCTACAATGAGCAGTTCTTC. It translates to CASSPGRGPYNEQFF.

The genes are TRBV5-6 and TRBJ2-3; the match to TRBD2 covers 10 bases. Trimming removed 3 bases from V and 0 bases from J; junction bases left unmatched: 4. This CDR3 is 16 amino acids long. The germline V gene encodes CDR1 SGHDT and CDR2 YYEEEE. The CDR3 DNA reads as TGTGCCAGCAGCTATGGACTAGCGGCTAGCACAGATACGCAGTATTTT. It yields the protein CASSYGLAASTDTQYF. Full variable domain (outside the CDR3, taken from reference TRBV5-6 and TRBJ2-3): DAGVTQSPTHLIKTRGQQVTLRCSPKSGHDTVSWYQQALGQGPQFIFQYYEEEERQRGNFPDRFSGHQFPNYSSELNVNALLLGDSALYLCASSYGLAASTDTQYFGPGTRLTVL.

This chain joins TRBV6-5 and TRBJ2-1, with 7 bases fitting TRBD2. The CDR3 is 13 amino acids. The ends lost 7 bases at V and 7 bases at J; junction bases unmatched: 7. Germline V gene data show CDR1 as MNHEY and CDR2 as SVGAGI. The CDR3: CASMRAGRNEQFF. CDR3 coding DNA: TGTGCCAGCATGCGAGCGGGGCGTAATGAGCAGTTCTTC.

The chain is built from TRBV7-2 and TRBJ2-7, with no clear D. The germline CDR1 and CDR2 sequences are SGHTA and FQGNSA. The CDR3 has 14 amino acids. V was pared by 0 bases and J by 5 bases, with 11 bases between. The CDR3 DNA follows: TGTGCCAGCAGCTTAGCGCCCTTGGCCAACGAGCAGTACTTC. Amino acids: CASSLAPLANEQYF.

The chain carries TRBV5-1 and TRBJ2-1; 10 positions agree with TRBD1. CDR1 is SGHRS and CDR2 is YFSETQ in the germline V gene. The CDR3 has 17 residues. V dropped 0 bases and J dropped 1; count of bases not matched to a gene: 4. The CDR3 region is CASSLATGQGSYNEQFF. The CDR3 DNA reads TGCGCCAGCAGCTTGGCAACGGGACAGGGGTCCTACAATGAGCAGTTCTTC.

The V and J genes are TRBV7-6 and TRBJ2-3; perhaps TRBD1 as D (6 bases). Germline CDR1 is SGHVS and CDR2 is FNYEAQ. The CDR3 totals 13 residues. The V end was cut by 2 bases, the J end by 6 bases, with 9 bases between. CDR3 loop: CASSLWGRDTQYF. The CDR3 nucleotides are TGTGCCAGCAGCTTATGGGGGCGGGATACGCAGTATTTT.

The J gene is TRBJ1-1, the V gene TRBV30, with a tentative D call TRBD1 (6 bases). The V gene lost 0 bases and the J gene lost 1 base, with 12 bases spanning the gap. Germline values: CDR1 GTSNPN, CDR2 SVGIG (reference sequence). The CDR3 sequence is 15 residues long. This CDR3 is CAWSVFDRWNTEAFF. CDR3 DNA sequence: TGTGCCTGGAGTGTATTTGACAGGTGGAACACTGAAGCTTTCTTT.